There are many counts of the clone carrying this TCR beta chain. Its antigen remains unidentified. This sample stems from a study of response to subunit inactivated influenza vaccine. The V end was cut by 5 bases, the J end by 0 bases, with 14 bases between. The germline V gene encodes CDR1 MNHNS and CDR2 SASEGT. CDR3 size: 16 residues. General observations from the study: Only a handful of new T cells, the authors suggested, are recruited with each seasonal influenza vaccination.

TCRdb itself ran the RT-PCR reads through MiXCR, one entry per CDR3 protein. The sample holds some 600,000 distinct CDR3 sequences; 12% to 15% are singletons and the top ten take about 7.6%. This receptor was identified in a man between 45 and 60 years old who received an inactivated influenza vaccine. The gene calls are TRBV6-1 and TRBJ2-1; D unresolved. Sequencing was performed on PBMCs from blood, taken roughly 15 days before vaccination. The CDR3 coding sequence is TGTGCCAGCAGTCCTAGACTCCAAAGCTCCTACAATGAGCAGTTCTTC. It codes for CASSPRLQSSYNEQFF.